One sample yielded the 12 T cell receptor beta chains listed below, sequenced in a study of blood T cell repertoires in COVID-19 (dated by TCRdb to about 2020). The library was produced with the immunoSEQ multiplex PCR assay. TCRdb holds this immuneACCESS table with in-frame rearrangements only. Some clones are missing; in checked studies, unresolved V genes explain under half, and the rest has no known cause. Here the sample has about 300,000 clones; around 88% occur a single time. The top ten hold 5.5% to 8.5% of the sample. Input material: peripheral blood. The source of these receptors is a woman in her twenties or thirties who had recovered from COVID-19.

The chain recombines TRBV7-9 with TRBJ1-1; D is uncertain. This CDR3 spans 15 amino acids. Deletions cut 1 base from V and 0 bases from J, with 9 bases between. Germline-derived CDR1 and CDR2 are SEHNR and FQNEAQ (reference sequence). The CDR3 nucleotides read TGTGCCAGCAGCTTAGTTGCGGCGCTGAACACTGAAGCTTTCTTT. Protein sequence: CASSLVAALNTEAFF.

This rearrangement joins TRBV5-1 to TRBJ2-7; possibly TRBD1 for D (6 bases). V lost 0 bases and J 2 bases, leaving 12 bases between the germline ends. CDR1 and CDR2 (germline): SGHRS, YFSETQ. CDR3 length equals 15 residues. The CDR3: CASSLAPGDTYEQYF. CDR3 bases: TGCGCCAGCAGCTTGGCACCAGGGGACACCTACGAGCAGTACTTC.

The chain joins TRBV25-1 to TRBJ1-2; the D is unclear. Germline V CDR1 and CDR2: MGHDK, SYGVNS. Between the trimmed V and J ends, which lost 6 bases and 2 bases, there was a span of 7 bases. CDR3 size: 12 residues. The CDR3 here is CASRHANYGYTF. The CDR3 coding sequence is TGTGCCAGCAGGCACGCGAACTATGGCTACACCTTC.

This clone was observed once. The V call is TRBV5-1, the J call TRBJ2-3; 7 nucleotides match TRBD1. V gave up 5 bases and J gave up 0 bases; unmatched junction bases: 12. Germline V gives CDR1 SGHRS, CDR2 YFSETQ. The CDR3 is 17 residues long. CDR3 nucleotides: TGCGCCAGCAGTTGGGGACAGTTCTTCCCTAGCACAGATACGCAGTATTTT. Translated: CASSWGQFFPSTDTQYF.

The rearrangement joins TRBV6-5 to TRBJ1-2; perhaps TRBD1 as D (6 bases). There are 13 residues in the CDR3. Germline values: CDR1 MNHEY, CDR2 SVGAGI. The V end was cut by 9 bases, the J end by 1 base, with 12 bases between. The CDR3 here is CASTWTVNYGYTF. The CDR3, as DNA: TGTGCCAGTACATGGACAGTTAACTATGGCTACACCTTC.

This chain joins TRBV7-9 and TRBJ1-5; D gene uncertain. The germline V gene encodes CDR1 SEHNR and CDR2 FQNEAQ (reference sequence). CDR3 length equals 14 residues. Trimming left V 1 base short and J 4 bases short, with 8 bases between. Written as DNA, the CDR3 is TGTGCCAGCAGCTTAGGAGGGATTAATCAGCCCCAGCATTTT. Its protein product is CASSLGGINQPQHF.

This clone showed up just a few times. DNA of the CDR3: TGTGCCAGCGGTACTTGGACTAGCGGACCCTACGAGCAGTACTTC. Its protein is CASGTWTSGPYEQYF. The chain has TRBV27 and TRBJ2-7, with 10 nucleotides matching TRBD2. CDR3 length: 15 amino acids. Per the germline V gene, CDR1 is MNHEY and CDR2 is SMNVEV (reference sequence). The V and J ends lost 8 bases and 2 bases, in that order; junction bases with no gene match: 9.

The gene calls are TRBV18 and TRBJ2-2, with unresolved D. The CDR3 length is 17 residues. Germline CDR1 is KGHSH and CDR2 is LQKENI. The V gene lost 5 bases and the J gene lost 2 bases, with 18 bases spanning the gap. This CDR3 reads CASSSNVGSINTGELFF. DNA for the CDR3: TGTGCCAGCTCATCCAATGTGGGCTCAATCAACACCGGGGAGCTGTTTTTT. Full variable domain (missing parts from reference TRBV18 and TRBJ2-2): NAGVMQNPRHLVRRRGQEARLRCSPMKGHSHVYWYRQLPEEGLKFMVYLQKENIIDESGMPKERFSAEFPKEGPSILRIQQVVRGDSAAYFCASSSNVGSINTGELFFGEGSRLTVL.

The rearrangement joins TRBV5-5 to TRBJ2-2; a weak D match, TRBD2 (5 bases). Germline lookup yields CDR1 SGHKS and CDR2 YYEKEE (reference sequence). The CDR3 loop spans 13 amino acids. V dropped 5 bases and J dropped 5 bases, with 10 bases sitting between them. CDR3 nucleotide sequence: TGTGCCAGCAGTATGACGGGGACCGGGGAGCTGTTTTTT. Its translation: CASSMTGTGELFF.

The CDR3 is CASSLGDSLQETQYF. The CDR3 coding sequence is TGCGCCAGCAGCTTGGGGGACAGTTTACAAGAGACCCAGTACTTC. The chain combines TRBV5-1 with TRBJ2-5, with 7 bases fitting TRBD1. After removal of 0 bases from V and 2 bases from J, the junction contained 4 bases not matched to a gene. This CDR3 spans 15 amino acids. The V gene's germline CDR1 is SGHRS and CDR2 YFSETQ.

The genes are TRBV5-8 and TRBJ2-2; unclear D gene. Trimming pared 3 bases from V and 6 bases from J, leaving 12 bases between. The CDR3 runs 14 residues. Germline V gene sequence: CDR1 SGHTS, CDR2 YDEGEE. CDR3 protein: CASSSARQSGELFF. For the CDR3, the DNA is TGTGCCAGCAGCTCGGCCCGACAATCCGGGGAGCTGTTTTTT.

The rearrangement links TRBV12-3 or TRBV12-4 to TRBJ2-7; TRBD2 aligns across 8 bases. V lost 4 bases, J lost 7 bases, and 6 bases stayed unmatched. This CDR3 has 13 residues. The CDR3 coding sequence is TGTGCCAGCAGTTCCAGAGCGGGGGAAGAGCAGTACTTC. Translated, it gives CASSSRAGEEQYF.